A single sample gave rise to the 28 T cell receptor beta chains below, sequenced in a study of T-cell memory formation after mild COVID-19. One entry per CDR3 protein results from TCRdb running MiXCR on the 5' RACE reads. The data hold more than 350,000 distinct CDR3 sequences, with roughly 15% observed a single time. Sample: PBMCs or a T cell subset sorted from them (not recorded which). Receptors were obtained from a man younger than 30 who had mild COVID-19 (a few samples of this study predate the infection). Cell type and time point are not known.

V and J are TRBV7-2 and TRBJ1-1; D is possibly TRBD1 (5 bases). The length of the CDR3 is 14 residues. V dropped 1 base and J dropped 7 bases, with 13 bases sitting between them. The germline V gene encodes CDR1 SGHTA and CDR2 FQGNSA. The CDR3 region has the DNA TGTGCCAGCAGCTTAGGTGGCAGGGTGGTTGAAGCTTTCTTT. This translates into CASSLGGRVVEAFF.

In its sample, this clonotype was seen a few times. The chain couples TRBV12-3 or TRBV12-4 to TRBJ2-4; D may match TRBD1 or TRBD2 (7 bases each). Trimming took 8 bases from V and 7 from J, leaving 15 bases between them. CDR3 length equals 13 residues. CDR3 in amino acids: CASQGGAGNIQYF. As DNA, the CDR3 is TGTGCCAGCCAGGGGGGGGCCGGTAACATTCAGTACTTC.

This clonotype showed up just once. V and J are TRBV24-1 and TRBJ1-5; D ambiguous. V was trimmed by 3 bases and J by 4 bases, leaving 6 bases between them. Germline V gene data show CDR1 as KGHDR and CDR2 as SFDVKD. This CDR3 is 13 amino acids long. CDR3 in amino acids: CATSDGENQPQHF. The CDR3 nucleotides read TGTGCCACCAGTGATGGGGAAAATCAGCCCCAGCATTTT.

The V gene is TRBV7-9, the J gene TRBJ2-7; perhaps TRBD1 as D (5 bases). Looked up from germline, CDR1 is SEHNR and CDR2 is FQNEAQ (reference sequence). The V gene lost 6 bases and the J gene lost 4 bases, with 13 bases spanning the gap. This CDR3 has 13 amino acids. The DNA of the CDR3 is TGTGCCAGCAGTCCCTCGACAGTATACGAGCAGTACTTC. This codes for CASSPSTVYEQYF. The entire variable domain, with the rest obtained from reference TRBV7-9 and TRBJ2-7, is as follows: DTGVSQNPRHKITKRGQNVTFRCDPISEHNRLYWYRQTLGQGPEFLTYFQNEAQLEKSRLLSDRFSAERPKGSFSTLEIQRTEQGDSAMYLCASSPSTVYEQYFGPGTRLTVT.

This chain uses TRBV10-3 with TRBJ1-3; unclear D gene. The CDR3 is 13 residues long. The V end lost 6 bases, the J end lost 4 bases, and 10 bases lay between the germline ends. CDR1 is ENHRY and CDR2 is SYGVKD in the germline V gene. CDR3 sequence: CAIRGSEGNTIYF. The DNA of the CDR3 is TGTGCCATCAGGGGGTCGGAGGGAAACACCATATATTTT.

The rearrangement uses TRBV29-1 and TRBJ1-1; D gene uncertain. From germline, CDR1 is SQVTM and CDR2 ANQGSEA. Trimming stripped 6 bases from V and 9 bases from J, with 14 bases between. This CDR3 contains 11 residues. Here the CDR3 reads CSVYTAAKAFF. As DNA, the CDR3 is TGCAGCGTCTATACAGCAGCGAAAGCTTTCTTT.

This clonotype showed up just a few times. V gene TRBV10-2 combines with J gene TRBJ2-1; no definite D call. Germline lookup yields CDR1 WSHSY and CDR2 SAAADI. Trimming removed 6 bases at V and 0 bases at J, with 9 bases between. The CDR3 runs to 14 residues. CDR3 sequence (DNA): TGCGCCAGCAGCCCCCCAAGCTCCTACAATGAGCAGTTCTTC. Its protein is CASSPPSSYNEQFF.

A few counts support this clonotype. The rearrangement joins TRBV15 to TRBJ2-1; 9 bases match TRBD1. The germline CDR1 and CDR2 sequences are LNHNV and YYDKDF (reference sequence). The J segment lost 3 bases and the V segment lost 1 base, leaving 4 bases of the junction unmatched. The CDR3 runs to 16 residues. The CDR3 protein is CATSRARTGVYNEQFF. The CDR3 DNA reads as TGTGCCACCAGCAGAGCCCGGACAGGGGTCTACAATGAGCAGTTCTTC.

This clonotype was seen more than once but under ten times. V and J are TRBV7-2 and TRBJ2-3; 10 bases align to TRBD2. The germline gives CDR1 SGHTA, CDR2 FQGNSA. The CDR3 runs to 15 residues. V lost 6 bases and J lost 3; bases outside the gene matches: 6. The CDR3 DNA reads TGTGCCAGCAGGTCTATAGCGGGGGGAACAGATACGCAGTATTTT. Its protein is CASRSIAGGTDTQYF. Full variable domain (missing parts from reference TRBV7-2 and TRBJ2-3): GAGVSQSPSNKVTEKGKDVELRCDPISGHTALYWYRQSLGQGLEFLIYFQGNSAPDKSGLPSDRFSAERTGGSVSTLTIQRTQQEDSAVYLCASRSIAGGTDTQYFGPGTRLTVL.

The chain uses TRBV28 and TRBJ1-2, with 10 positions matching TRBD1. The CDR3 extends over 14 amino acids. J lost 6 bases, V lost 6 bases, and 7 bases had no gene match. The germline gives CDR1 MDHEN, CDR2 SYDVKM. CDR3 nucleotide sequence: TGTGCCAGCAGGCCCTTGGACAGGGGGGATGGCTACACCTTC. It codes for CASRPLDRGDGYTF.

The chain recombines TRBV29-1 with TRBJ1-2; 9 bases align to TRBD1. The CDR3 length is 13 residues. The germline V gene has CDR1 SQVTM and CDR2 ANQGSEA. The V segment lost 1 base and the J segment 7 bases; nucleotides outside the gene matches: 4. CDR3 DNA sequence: TGCAGCGTTGAAGGACAGGGGGTCTTTGGCTACACCTTC. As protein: CSVEGQGVFGYTF. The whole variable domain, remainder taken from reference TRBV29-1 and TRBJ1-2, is SAVISQKPSRDICQRGTSLTIQCQVDSQVTMMFWYRQQPGQSLTLIATANQGSEATYESGFVIDKFPISRPNLTFSTLTVSNMSPEDSSIYLCSVEGQGVFGYTFGSGTRLTVV.

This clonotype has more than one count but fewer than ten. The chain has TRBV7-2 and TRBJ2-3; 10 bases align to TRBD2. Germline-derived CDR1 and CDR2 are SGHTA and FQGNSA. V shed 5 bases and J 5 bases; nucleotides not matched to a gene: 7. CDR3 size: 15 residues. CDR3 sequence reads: CASSPSGGAVDTQYF. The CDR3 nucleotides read TGTGCCAGCAGCCCAAGCGGGGGGGCGGTAGATACGCAGTATTTT.

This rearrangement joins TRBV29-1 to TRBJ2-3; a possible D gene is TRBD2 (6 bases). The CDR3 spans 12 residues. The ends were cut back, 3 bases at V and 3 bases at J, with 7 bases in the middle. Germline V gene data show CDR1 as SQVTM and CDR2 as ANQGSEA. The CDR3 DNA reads TGCAGCGTTGACGGGGGTACAGATACGCAGTATTTT. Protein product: CSVDGGTDTQYF.

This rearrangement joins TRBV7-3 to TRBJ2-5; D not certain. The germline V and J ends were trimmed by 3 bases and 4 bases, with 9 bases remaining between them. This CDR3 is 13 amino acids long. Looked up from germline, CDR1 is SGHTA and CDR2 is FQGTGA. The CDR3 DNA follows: TGTGCCAGCAGCTTGGAGCTCCTAGAGACCCAGTACTTC. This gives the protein CASSLELLETQYF.

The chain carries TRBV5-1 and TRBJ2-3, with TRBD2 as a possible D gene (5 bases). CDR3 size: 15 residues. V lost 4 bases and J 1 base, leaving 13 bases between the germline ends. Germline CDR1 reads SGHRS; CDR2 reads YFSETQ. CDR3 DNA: TGCGCCAGCAGCCAACAACTAGACGGCACAGATACGCAGTATTTT. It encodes CASSQQLDGTDTQYF.

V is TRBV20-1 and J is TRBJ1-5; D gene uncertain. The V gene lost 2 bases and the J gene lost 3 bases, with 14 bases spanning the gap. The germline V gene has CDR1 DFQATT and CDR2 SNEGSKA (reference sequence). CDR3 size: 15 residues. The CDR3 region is CSARRGRTPNQPQHF. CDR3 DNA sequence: TGCAGTGCTAGAAGAGGGCGGACCCCCAATCAGCCCCAGCATTTT.

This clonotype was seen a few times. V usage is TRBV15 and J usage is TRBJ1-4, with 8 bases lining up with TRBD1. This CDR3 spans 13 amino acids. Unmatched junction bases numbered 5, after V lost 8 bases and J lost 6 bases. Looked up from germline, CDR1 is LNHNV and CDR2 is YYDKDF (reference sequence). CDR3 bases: TGTGCCACCCGACCGGGACAGGATGAAAAACTGTTTTTT. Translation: CATRPGQDEKLFF.

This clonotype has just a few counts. CDR3 amino acids: CSARSNPGINEQYV. In DNA, the CDR3 is TGCAGTGCTAGATCGAATCCGGGGATTAACGAGCAGTACGTC. The rearrangement links TRBV20-1 to TRBJ2-7; D might be TRBD2 (5 bases). Germline V gene sequence: CDR1 DFQATT, CDR2 SNEGSKA (reference sequence). Trimming shortened V by 2 bases and J by 5 bases, and 16 bases separated the two germline ends. This CDR3 spans 14 amino acids.

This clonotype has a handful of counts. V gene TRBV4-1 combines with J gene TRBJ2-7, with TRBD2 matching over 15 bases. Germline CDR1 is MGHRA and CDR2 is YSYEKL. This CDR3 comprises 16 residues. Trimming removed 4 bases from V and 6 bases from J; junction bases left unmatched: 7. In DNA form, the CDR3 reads TGCGCCAGCAGCCGCGACCGGACTAGCGGGGGGGTCGAGCAGTACTTC. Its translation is CASSRDRTSGGVEQYF.

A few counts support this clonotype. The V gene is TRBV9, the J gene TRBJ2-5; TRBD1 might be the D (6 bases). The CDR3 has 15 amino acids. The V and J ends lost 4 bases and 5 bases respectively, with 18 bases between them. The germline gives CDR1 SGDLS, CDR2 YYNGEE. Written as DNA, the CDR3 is TGTGCCAGCAGCAGCTCAGGGGTTCGAGAGGAGACCCAGTACTTC. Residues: CASSSSGVREETQYF.

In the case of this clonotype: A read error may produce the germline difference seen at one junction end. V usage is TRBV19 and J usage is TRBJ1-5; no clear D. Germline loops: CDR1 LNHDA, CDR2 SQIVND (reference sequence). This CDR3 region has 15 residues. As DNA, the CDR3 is TGTGCCAGTAGTTGGTCGGACTATAGCAATCAGCCCCAGCGTTTT. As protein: CASSWSDYSNQPQRF.

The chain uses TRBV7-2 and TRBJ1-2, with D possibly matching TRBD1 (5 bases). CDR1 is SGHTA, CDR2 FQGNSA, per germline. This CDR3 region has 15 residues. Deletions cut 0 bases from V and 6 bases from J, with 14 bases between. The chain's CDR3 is CASSLAGRDVNGYTF. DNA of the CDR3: TGTGCCAGCAGCTTAGCTGGCAGGGATGTGAATGGCTACACCTTC. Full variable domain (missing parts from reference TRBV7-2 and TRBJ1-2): GAGVSQSPSNKVTEKGKDVELRCDPISGHTALYWYRQSLGQGLEFLIYFQGNSAPDKSGLPSDRFSAERTGGSVSTLTIQRTQQEDSAVYLCASSLAGRDVNGYTFGSGTRLTVV.

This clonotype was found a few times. The CDR3 sequence: CSVRGAKETQYF. For the CDR3, the DNA is TGCAGCGTTCGCGGGGCAAAAGAGACCCAGTACTTC. The chain employs TRBV29-1 and TRBJ2-5; possible D gene TRBD2, 6 bases. V shed 5 bases and J shed 3 bases, with 10 bases lying between them. This CDR3 is 12 amino acids long. CDR1 is SQVTM and CDR2 is ANQGSEA in the germline V gene.

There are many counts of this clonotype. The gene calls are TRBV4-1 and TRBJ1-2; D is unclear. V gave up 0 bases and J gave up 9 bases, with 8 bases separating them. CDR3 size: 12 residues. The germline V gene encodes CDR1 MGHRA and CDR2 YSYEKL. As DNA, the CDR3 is TGCGCCAGCAGCCAAGATGGCAGGAGCTACACCTTC. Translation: CASSQDGRSYTF.

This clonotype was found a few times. In DNA form, the CDR3 reads TGCAGCGTTGAGAGGGGGGGAGGTGAAGCTTTCTTT. The encoded protein is CSVERGGGEAFF. This chain connects TRBV29-1 to TRBJ1-1, with D possibly matching TRBD1 (6 bases). CDR3 size: 12 residues. Germline CDR1 and CDR2: SQVTM and ANQGSEA. V lost 3 bases, J lost 7 bases, and 12 bases lay in between.

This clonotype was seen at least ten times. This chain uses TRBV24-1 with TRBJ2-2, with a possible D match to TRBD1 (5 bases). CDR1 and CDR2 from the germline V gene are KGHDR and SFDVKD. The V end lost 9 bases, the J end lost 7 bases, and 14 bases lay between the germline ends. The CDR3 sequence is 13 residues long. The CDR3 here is CATQGWGDGELFF. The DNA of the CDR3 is TGTGCCACCCAAGGTTGGGGCGACGGGGAGCTGTTTTTT.

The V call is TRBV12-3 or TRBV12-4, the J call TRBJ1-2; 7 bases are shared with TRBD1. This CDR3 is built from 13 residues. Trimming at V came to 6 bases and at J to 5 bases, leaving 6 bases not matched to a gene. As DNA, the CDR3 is TGTGCCAGCAGGTACAGGGGCGGTTATGGCTACACCTTC. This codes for CASRYRGGYGYTF.

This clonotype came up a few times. The CDR3 loop reads CASSRLAGAPDTQYF. The DNA for the CDR3 is TGTGCCAGCTCAAGACTAGCGGGGGCTCCAGATACGCAGTATTTT. This chain uses TRBV18 with TRBJ2-3; the match to TRBD2 covers 12 bases. Germline CDR1 and CDR2: KGHSH and LQKENI. Unmatched junction bases numbered 4, after V lost 5 bases and J lost 4 bases. CDR3 length equals 15 residues.